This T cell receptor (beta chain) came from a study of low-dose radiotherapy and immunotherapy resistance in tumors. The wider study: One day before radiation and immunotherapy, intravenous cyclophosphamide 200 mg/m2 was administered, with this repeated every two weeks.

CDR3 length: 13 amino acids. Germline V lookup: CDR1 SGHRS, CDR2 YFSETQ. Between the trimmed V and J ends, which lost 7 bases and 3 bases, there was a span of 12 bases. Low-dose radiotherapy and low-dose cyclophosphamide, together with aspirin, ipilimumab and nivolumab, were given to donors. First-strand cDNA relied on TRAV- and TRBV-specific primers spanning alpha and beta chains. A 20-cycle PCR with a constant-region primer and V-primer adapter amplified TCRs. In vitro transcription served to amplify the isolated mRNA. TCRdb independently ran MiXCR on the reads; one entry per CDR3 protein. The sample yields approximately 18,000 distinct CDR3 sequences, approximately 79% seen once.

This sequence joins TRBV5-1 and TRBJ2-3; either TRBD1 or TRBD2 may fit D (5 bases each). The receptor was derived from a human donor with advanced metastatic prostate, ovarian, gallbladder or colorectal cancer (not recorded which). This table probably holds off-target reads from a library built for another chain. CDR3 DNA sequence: TGCGCCAGCGGACTCCCAGGGACAGATACGCAGTATTTT. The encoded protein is CASGLPGTDTQYF.